This TCR beta chain was recorded in a study of T cells in tuberculosis. No alpha-beta pairing information exists for these sequences. The table came from immunoSEQ multiplex PCR; TCRdb's copy has only in-frame clones and leaves some out. The sample carries roughly 60,000 clones, about 86% recorded once. After thawing and overnight rest, PBMC were stained with GMM-loaded CD1B tetramer, viability dye and anti-CD3 for sorting. The lipid loaded on the CD1B tetramers was C32 glucose monomycolate from Rhodococcus equi. PBMC for tetramer sorting were first depleted of CD14-expressing monocytes. From each donor, some 96,000 tetramer-negative cells were sorted. Findings and caveats of the study: Some low-affinity tetramer-binding T cells may be absent from this sample.

The CDR3 is 12 residues long. Trimming stripped 4 bases from V and 8 bases from J, with 12 bases between. Germline V gives CDR1 SGDLS, CDR2 YYNGEE. The sequenced material came from CD1b-GMM tetramer-negative cells sorted from PBMCs. The chain carries TRBV9 and TRBJ1-2; D is unresolved. The source of this sequence is an adult woman with latent tuberculosis. CDR3 sequence: CASSLHGRGYTF. The CDR3 bases are TGTGCCAGCAGCCTCCACGGCAGGGGCTACACCTTC.